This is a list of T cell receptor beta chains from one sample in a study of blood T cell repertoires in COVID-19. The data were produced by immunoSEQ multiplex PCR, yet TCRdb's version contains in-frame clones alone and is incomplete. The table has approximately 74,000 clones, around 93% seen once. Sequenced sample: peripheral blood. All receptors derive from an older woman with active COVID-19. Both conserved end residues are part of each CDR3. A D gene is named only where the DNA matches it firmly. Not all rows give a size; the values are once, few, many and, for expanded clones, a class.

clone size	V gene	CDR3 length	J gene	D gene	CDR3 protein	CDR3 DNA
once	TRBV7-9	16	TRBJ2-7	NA	CASSLILAPSSYEQYF	TGTGCCAGCAGCTTAATACTAGCTCCAAGCTCCTACGAGCAGTACTTC
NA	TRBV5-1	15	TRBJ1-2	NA	CASSSGGTPNYGYTF	TGCGCCAGCAGCTCGGGGGGGACGCCGAACTATGGCTACACCTTC
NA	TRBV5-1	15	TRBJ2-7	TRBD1	CASSSGGSLGSEQYF	TGCGCCAGCAGCTCAGGGGGCTCGCTAGGTTCCGAGCAGTACTTC
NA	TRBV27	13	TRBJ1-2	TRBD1	CASSKGQSGGYTF	TGTGCCAGCAGTAAGGGACAGTCTGGTGGCTACACCTTC
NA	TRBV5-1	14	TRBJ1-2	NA	CASSLGDSNYGYTF	TGCGCCAGCAGCTTGGGCGACAGTAACTATGGCTACACCTTC
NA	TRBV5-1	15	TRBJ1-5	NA	CASSLQGKGNQPQHF	TGCGCCAGCAGCTTACAGGGAAAGGGCAATCAGCCCCAGCATTTT
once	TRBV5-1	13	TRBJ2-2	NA	CASSLTRTGELFF	TGCGCCAGCAGCTTGACGAGGACCGGGGAGCTGTTTTTT
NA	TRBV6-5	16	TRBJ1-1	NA	CASSYSGAVMNTEAFF	TGTGCCAGCAGTTACTCAGGGGCAGTTATGAACACTGAAGCTTTCTTT
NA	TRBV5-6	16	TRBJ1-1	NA	CASNGVTGAMNTEAFF	TGTGCCAGCAACGGGGTGACAGGAGCAATGAACACTGAAGCTTTCTTT
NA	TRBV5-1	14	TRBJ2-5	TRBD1	CASSFRDSKETQYF	TGCGCCAGCAGCTTTAGGGACAGCAAAGAGACCCAGTACTTC
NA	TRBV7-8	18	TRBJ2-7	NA	CASSLSFRGIKVSYEQYF	TGTGCCAGCAGCTTAAGTTTTAGGGGCATCAAAGTGTCCTACGAGCAGTACTTC
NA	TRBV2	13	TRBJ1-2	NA	CASNPQGPGGYTF	TGTGCCAGCAATCCCCAGGGGCCCGGAGGCTACACCTTC
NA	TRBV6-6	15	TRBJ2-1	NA	CASSLRSGRYNEQFF	TGTGCCAGCAGTCTGCGTAGCGGTCGCTACAATGAGCAGTTCTTC
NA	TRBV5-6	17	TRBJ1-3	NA	CASSLMGLKNSGNTIYF	TGTGCCAGCAGCTTGATGGGACTTAAGAACTCTGGAAACACCATATATTTT
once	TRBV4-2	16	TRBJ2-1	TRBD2	CASSQDRLAVMGEQFF	TGTGCCAGCAGCCAAGATCGACTAGCCGTTATGGGTGAGCAGTTCTTC
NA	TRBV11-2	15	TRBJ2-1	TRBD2	CASSYELAIYNEQFF	TGTGCCAGCAGCTATGAACTAGCGATTTACAATGAGCAGTTCTTC
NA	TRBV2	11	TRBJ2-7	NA	CASSSGYEQYF	TGTGCCAGCAGTTCGGGCTACGAGCAGTACTTC
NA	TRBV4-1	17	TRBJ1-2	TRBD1	CASSQQLATGGHGGYTF	TGCGCCAGCAGCCAGCAACTTGCGACAGGGGGCCACGGGGGCTACACCTTC
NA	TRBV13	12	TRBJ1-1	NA	CASSPSGTEAFF	TGTGCCAGCAGCCCGAGCGGGACTGAAGCTTTCTTT
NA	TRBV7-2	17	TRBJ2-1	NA	CASSLGPPGWGHNEQFF	TGTGCCAGCAGCTTAGGCCCCCCGGGATGGGGGCACAATGAGCAGTTCTTC